The sequence of this TCR beta chain was determined in a study of cytomegalovirus exposure and HLA in healthy donors. The CDR3 contains 13 residues. The V end lost 2 bases, the J end lost 8 bases, and 12 bases lay between the germline ends. The germline gives CDR1 SGHTA, CDR2 FQGNSA. The PCR was carried out with 60 Vbeta primers and 13 Jbeta primers. The repertoire was sequenced with immunoSEQ multiplex PCR; TCRdb's copy has only in-frame clones and lacks some. The sample lists more than 85,000 clones, 76% occurring once. The TCR was taken from a man aged 35-49 years in good health and CMV-seronegative. Input material: PBMCs. The chain has TRBV7-2 and TRBJ1-1; D not resolved. The CDR3 DNA is TGTGCCAGCAGCTTAATTCGGCGCGGCGAAGCTTTCTTT. This translates into CASSLIRRGEAFF.